This paragraph covers one T cell receptor beta chain sequence. Its antigen is unknown. TCR beta CDR3 was amplified by multiplex PCR, first round around 9 cycles, 32 V and 13 J primers. One entry per CDR3 protein results from TCRdb running MiXCR on the multiplex PCR reads. The sample contains a few thousand distinct CDR3 sequences, 45% to 55% of which appear only once. This sample was included in a study of immune heterogeneity within non-small cell lung tumors. Study-wide results and caveats: Local T-cell clonality was recorded as moderately but significantly correlated with local tumor mutational burden, with R roughly 0.34.

TCRs were amplified from around 660 ng gDNA of bulk tumor per sample. Biopsies, several per primary tumor and spaced far apart, were collected during surgery. Samples came from untreated patients having curative surgery for newly diagnosed non-small cell lung cancer. Germline-derived CDR1 and CDR2 are MRHNA and SNTAGT. The CDR3 extends over 17 amino acids. Trimming left V 3 bases short and J 0 bases short, with 12 bases between. The TCR comes from a man aged 55-75 years with non-small cell lung cancer. The sample comprised lung tumor tissue. The chain recombines TRBV6-4 with TRBJ1-6; D is ambiguous. CDR3 sequence (DNA): TGTGCCAGCAGTGATCCCACAGCCAGCTCCTATAATTCACCCCTCCACTTT. It specifies CASSDPTASSYNSPLHF.